This is a list of T cell receptor beta chains from one sample in a study of blood T cell repertoires in COVID-19. The data were produced by immunoSEQ multiplex PCR, yet TCRdb's version contains in-frame clones alone and is incomplete. The table has approximately 210,000 clones, about 86% seen once. The sample was peripheral blood. These receptor sequences come from a man aged 50-60 years with active or convalescent COVID-19. Each CDR3 is given with its conserved first and last residue. A clone size is listed for some rows: how often the clone was seen (once, few, many), or a class if it is expanded.

J: TRBJ1-2; V: TRBV29-1; size: NA; CDR3: CSAPGQGGYGYTF
J: TRBJ2-7; V: TRBV2; size: few; CDR3: CASSDRDGLTYEQYF
J: TRBJ1-1; V: TRBV6-6; size: many; CDR3: CASSFLNTPNTEAFF
J: TRBJ2-7; V: TRBV7-2; size: NA; CDR3: CASSLGGTYEQYF
J: TRBJ2-2; V: TRBV27; size: few; CDR3: CASRTVRELFF
J: TRBJ1-5; V: TRBV7-8; size: NA; CDR3: CASSLVGRDDQPQHF
J: TRBJ2-3; V: TRBV10-3; size: NA; CDR3: CAISGTVDTQYF
J: TRBJ2-1; V: TRBV12-3/TRBV12-4; size: NA; CDR3: CASSPRGEQFF
J: TRBJ2-2; V: TRBV12-3/TRBV12-4; size: NA; CDR3: CASLRGGTGELFF
J: TRBJ2-2; V: TRBV30; size: many; CDR3: CAWFPGQGFGELFF
J: TRBJ2-3; V: TRBV7-2; size: once; CDR3: CASSLGTGWGPNTQYF
J: TRBJ2-5; V: TRBV3-1/TRBV3-2; size: NA; CDR3: CASSQGLTQETQYF
J: TRBJ2-3; V: TRBV12-3/TRBV12-4; size: NA; CDR3: CASSPGTVTQYF
J: TRBJ2-3; V: TRBV4-3; size: NA; CDR3: CASSQDLAAGTDTQYF
J: TRBJ1-2; V: TRBV19; size: NA; CDR3: CASTPTATVQNYGYTF
J: TRBJ1-3; V: TRBV5-1; size: NA; CDR3: CASSPTGAGNTIYF
J: TRBJ2-7; V: TRBV15; size: few; CDR3: CATSNPPEGTYEQYF
J: TRBJ1-5; V: TRBV7-9; size: NA; CDR3: CASSLGDGRGQPQHF
J: TRBJ2-5; V: TRBV25-1; size: once; CDR3: CASSEYPGKTQYF
J: TRBJ1-2; V: TRBV2; size: once; CDR3: CASSDLNSHGYTF
J: TRBJ2-1; V: TRBV13; size: NA; CDR3: CASSLGAKPQFF
J: TRBJ2-7; V: TRBV30; size: NA; CDR3: CAWSRTGPREQYF
J: TRBJ2-1; V: TRBV6-1; size: once; CDR3: CASSIQGVSYNEQFF
J: TRBJ1-5; V: TRBV28; size: NA; CDR3: CASTPGEGTQPQHF
J: TRBJ1-4; V: TRBV3-1/TRBV3-2; size: NA; CDR3: CASSTTGTVNEKLFF
J: TRBJ2-7; V: TRBV28; size: NA; CDR3: CASRRTVLEQYF
J: TRBJ1-1; V: TRBV12-3/TRBV12-4; size: NA; CDR3: CASSLEGRSEAFF
J: TRBJ2-7; V: TRBV11-2; size: NA; CDR3: CASSPMGQANEQYF
J: TRBJ1-1; V: TRBV4-3; size: NA; CDR3: CASSQARDKVNTEAFF
J: TRBJ2-3; V: TRBV10-3; size: NA; CDR3: CAISSGRAGDTQYF
J: TRBJ2-1; V: TRBV15; size: NA; CDR3: CATSTGSEIKQFF
J: TRBJ2-5; V: TRBV30; size: NA; CDR3: CAWSLAVRPETQYF
J: TRBJ1-1; V: TRBV2; size: NA; CDR3: CASSEESVNTEAFF
J: TRBJ2-2; V: TRBV24-1; size: NA; CDR3: CAEGQQNTGELFF
J: TRBJ1-1; V: TRBV2; size: few; CDR3: CASSGQGTNTEAFF
J: TRBJ2-1; V: TRBV30; size: NA; CDR3: CAWGVAGINVFF
J: TRBJ2-2; V: TRBV7-2; size: few; CDR3: CASSPGLAHPGELFF
J: TRBJ2-1; V: TRBV7-8; size: NA; CDR3: CASRLTRRGLNEQFF
J: TRBJ1-4; V: TRBV5-6; size: NA; CDR3: CASSSIQGSTNEKLFF
J: TRBJ1-2; V: TRBV18; size: once; CDR3: CASSDALTDDYYGYTF
J: TRBJ1-1; V: TRBV10-2; size: NA; CDR3: CASSNRGDTEAFF
J: TRBJ2-7; V: TRBV5-6; size: NA; CDR3: CASSSGLAGRSRYEQYF
J: TRBJ2-3; V: TRBV6-6; size: NA; CDR3: CASSLLAGPSTDTQYF
J: TRBJ1-4; V: TRBV6-5; size: NA; CDR3: CASSYTTGGKLFF
J: TRBJ1-4; V: TRBV6-5; size: NA; CDR3: CASSKDRRSEKLFF
J: TRBJ2-2; V: TRBV6-5; size: NA; CDR3: CASSRLAGNTGELFF
J: TRBJ1-1; V: TRBV2; size: NA; CDR3: CASVKGQGAATEAFF